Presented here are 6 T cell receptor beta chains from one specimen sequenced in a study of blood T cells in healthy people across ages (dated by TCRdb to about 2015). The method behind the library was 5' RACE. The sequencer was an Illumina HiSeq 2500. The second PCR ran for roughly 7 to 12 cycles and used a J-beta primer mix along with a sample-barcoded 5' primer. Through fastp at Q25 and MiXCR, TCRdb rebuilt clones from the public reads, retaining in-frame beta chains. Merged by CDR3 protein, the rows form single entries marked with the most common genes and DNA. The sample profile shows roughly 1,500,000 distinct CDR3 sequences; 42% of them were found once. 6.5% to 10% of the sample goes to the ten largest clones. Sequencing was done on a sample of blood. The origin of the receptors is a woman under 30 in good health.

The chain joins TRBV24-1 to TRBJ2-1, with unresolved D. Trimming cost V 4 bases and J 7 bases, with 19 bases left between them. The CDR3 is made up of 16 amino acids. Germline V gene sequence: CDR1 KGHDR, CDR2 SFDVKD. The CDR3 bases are TGTGCCACCAGTGAACCGTCCGGAAAGGGATGGAATGAGCAGTTCTTC. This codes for CATSEPSGKGWNEQFF.

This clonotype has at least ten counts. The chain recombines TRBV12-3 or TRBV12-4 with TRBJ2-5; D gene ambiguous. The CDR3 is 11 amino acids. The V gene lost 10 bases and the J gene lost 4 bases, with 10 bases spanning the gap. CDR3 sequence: CATASGETQYF. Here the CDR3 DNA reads TGTGCCACCGCGTCTGGAGAGACCCAGTACTTC.

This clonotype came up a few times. CDR3 in DNA: TGTGCCAGCAGCTCACTAGCGGCCCTCACAGATACGCAGTATTTT. This codes for CASSSLAALTDTQYF. The chain recombines TRBV6-5 with TRBJ2-3; 8 bases are shared with TRBD2. V shed 6 bases and J 2 bases; nucleotides not matched to a gene: 7. The CDR3 has 15 residues. Germline CDR1 reads MNHEY; CDR2 reads SVGAGI.

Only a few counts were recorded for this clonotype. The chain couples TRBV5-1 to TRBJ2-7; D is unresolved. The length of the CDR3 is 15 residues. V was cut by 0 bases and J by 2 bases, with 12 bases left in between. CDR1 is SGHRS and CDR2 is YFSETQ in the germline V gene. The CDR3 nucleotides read TGCGCCAGCAGCTTGGGTGGCACAGCCACCTACGAGCAGTACTTC. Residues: CASSLGGTATYEQYF.

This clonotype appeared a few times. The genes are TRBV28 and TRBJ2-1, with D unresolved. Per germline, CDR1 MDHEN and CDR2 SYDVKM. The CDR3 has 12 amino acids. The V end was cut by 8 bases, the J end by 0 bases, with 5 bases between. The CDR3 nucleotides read TGTGCCAGCGGCTTCTCCTACAATGAGCAGTTCTTC. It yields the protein CASGFSYNEQFF.

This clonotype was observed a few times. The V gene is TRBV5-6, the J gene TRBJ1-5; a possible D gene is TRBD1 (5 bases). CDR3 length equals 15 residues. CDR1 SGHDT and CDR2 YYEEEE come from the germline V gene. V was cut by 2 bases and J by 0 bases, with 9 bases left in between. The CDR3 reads CASSFGGVSNQPQHF. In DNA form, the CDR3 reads TGTGCCAGCAGCTTCGGGGGGGTTAGCAATCAGCCCCAGCATTTT.